Following are 17 T cell receptor beta chains from one sample sequenced in a study of T cell repertoires in aging, cancer and after chemotherapy. Multiplex touch-down PCR with TRB-A/B primers amplified rearranged V-D-J TRB sequences. TCRdb redid the calling of the multiplex PCR reads with MiXCR, one entry per CDR3 protein. The table includes over 3,000 distinct CDR3 sequences, about 29% detected once. Amplification of TCR beta used genomic DNA extracted from peripheral blood. The sequencing input was blood. The receptors shown here come from a human donor with a solid tumor.

This clonotype is classed as medium-sized. The chain's CDR3 is CASSRWETQYF. CDR3 sequence (DNA): TGTGCCAGCAGTCGTTGGGAGACCCAGTACTTC. The gene calls are TRBV27 and TRBJ2-5, with D uncertain. Trimming shortened V by 5 bases and J by 5 bases, and 6 bases separated the two germline ends. CDR3 size: 11 residues. CDR1 and CDR2 (germline): MNHEY, SMNVEV (reference sequence).

This clonotype appeared a few times. In nucleotides, the CDR3 is TGTGCCAGCAGCTCCACTAGCGGGCGCTCCTACAATGAGCAGTTCTTC. Translated: CASSSTSGRSYNEQFF. The chain couples TRBV7-4 to TRBJ2-1; 9 nucleotides line up with TRBD2. The CDR3 covers 16 residues. V lost 4 bases to trimming and J lost 0 bases; unmatched junction nucleotides: 4. The germline gives CDR1 SGHVT, CDR2 SQSDAQ.

V usage is TRBV6-5 and J usage is TRBJ1-1; tentative D call: TRBD1 (6 bases). Per germline, CDR1 MNHEY and CDR2 SVGAGI. This CDR3 region has 13 residues. V was trimmed by 5 bases and J by 6 bases, leaving 13 bases between them. The CDR3 loop is CASSLAQGAEAFF. The CDR3 region has the DNA TGTGCCAGCAGTCTAGCACAGGGAGCTGAAGCTTTCTTT.

The chain carries TRBV9 and TRBJ2-3; D ambiguous. The germline V gene encodes CDR1 SGDLS and CDR2 YYNGEE. V lost 4 bases to trimming and J lost 2 bases, with 14 bases between them. This CDR3 region has 15 residues. The CDR3 region has the DNA TGTGCCAGCAGCCCCGGATCCGGTTACACAGATACGCAGTATTTT. This translates into CASSPGSGYTDTQYF.

The chain is built from TRBV20-1 and TRBJ2-1; D assignment may be TRBD1 or TRBD2 (6 bases each). The CDR3 runs 16 residues. Trimming left V 2 bases short and J 3 bases short, with 17 bases between. Germline V lookup: CDR1 DFQATT, CDR2 SNEGSKA (reference sequence). CDR3 residues: CSARLGRGADYNEQFF. As DNA, the CDR3 is TGCAGTGCTAGATTGGGAAGGGGGGCGGACTACAATGAGCAGTTCTTC.

The chain employs TRBV7-2 and TRBJ2-1; 8 bases fit TRBD2. Germline trimming cut 4 bases from V and 3 bases from J; bases unmatched to any gene: 8. The CDR3 contains 16 residues. Germline CDR1 is SGHTA and CDR2 is FQGNSA. Written as DNA, the CDR3 is TGTGCCAGCAGCTCACCCTCGGGACTAGTCTACAATGAGCAGTTCTTC. It codes for CASSSPSGLVYNEQFF. The variable domain in full, completed from reference TRBV7-2 and TRBJ2-1, reads GAGVSQSPSNKVTEKGKDVELRCDPISGHTALYWYRQSLGQGLEFLIYFQGNSAPDKSGLPSDRFSAERTGGSVSTLTIQRTQQEDSAVYLCASSSPSGLVYNEQFFGPGTRLTVL.

The chain couples TRBV6-5 to TRBJ1-3; tentative D call: TRBD1 (5 bases). The germline gives CDR1 MNHEY, CDR2 SVGAGI. Trimming cost V 4 bases and J 5 bases, with 15 bases left between them. This CDR3 contains 15 residues. The CDR3 sequence: CASSSQGSQRNTIYF. The CDR3, as DNA: TGTGCCAGCAGTTCCCAGGGATCCCAGAGAAACACCATATATTTT.

This clonotype showed up just a few times. This chain joins TRBV13 and TRBJ2-3; D is perhaps TRBD1 (6 bases). Germline loops: CDR1 PRHDT, CDR2 FYEKMQ (reference sequence). The CDR3 runs 13 residues. The germline V and J ends were trimmed by 4 bases and 6 bases, with 11 bases remaining between them. CDR3: CASSSIRGDTQYF. The CDR3 DNA is TGTGCCAGCAGCTCGATAAGGGGGGATACGCAGTATTTT.

V and J are TRBV20-1 and TRBJ2-2; 7 nucleotides align to TRBD1. CDR1 is DFQATT, CDR2 SNEGSKA, per germline (reference sequence). With 6 bases clipped from V and 5 bases from J, the junction kept 12 bases outside the gene matches. The CDR3 is 15 amino acids. The CDR3 DNA reads as TGCAGTGCCGGCAAGTCATCAGGGGGAACCGGGGAGCTGTTTTTT. Its protein product is CSAGKSSGGTGELFF.

In this sample, this clonotype is large. The rearrangement links TRBV19 to TRBJ2-1; D unresolved. The V end lost 3 bases, the J end lost 7 bases, and 7 bases lay between the germline ends. Germline V CDR1 and CDR2: LNHDA, SQIVND (reference sequence). The CDR3 has 12 amino acids. The CDR3 is CASSIGRNEQFF. In DNA, the CDR3 is TGTGCCAGTAGTATCGGCCGGAATGAGCAGTTCTTC.

This clonotype counts as large. The V and J genes are TRBV19 and TRBJ2-1; 9 positions match TRBD2. This CDR3 region has 15 residues. Looked up from germline, CDR1 is LNHDA and CDR2 is SQIVND (reference sequence). J gave up 6 bases and V 5 bases, and 8 bases lay outside the gene matches. CDR3 loop: CASSPSSGEFNEQFF. The CDR3 bases are TGTGCCAGTAGTCCCTCTAGCGGGGAATTCAATGAGCAGTTCTTC. The entire variable domain, with the rest obtained from reference TRBV19 and TRBJ2-1, is as follows: DGGITQSPKYLFRKEGQNVTLSCEQNLNHDAMYWYRQDPGQGLRLIYYSQIVNDFQKGDIAEGYSVSREKKESFPLTVTSAQKNPTAFYLCASSPSSGEFNEQFFGPGTRLTVL.

Only one count was recorded for this clonotype. V usage is TRBV5-1 and J usage is TRBJ2-3; 7 bases are shared with TRBD2. CDR1 SGHRS and CDR2 YFSETQ come from the germline V gene. V trimming: 3 bases; J trimming: 0 bases; junction bases outside the gene matches: 4. The CDR3 totals 15 residues. The CDR3 bases are TGCGCCAGCAGCTCCAGCGGGGCTAGCACAGATACGCAGTATTTT. As protein: CASSSSGASTDTQYF.

The chain carries TRBV20-1 and TRBJ2-5, with 8 bases lining up with TRBD1. The CDR3 contains 16 residues. V shed 5 bases, J shed 4 bases, and the junction held 15 bases outside the gene matches. The germline V gene has CDR1 DFQATT and CDR2 SNEGSKA (reference sequence). The DNA of the CDR3 is TGCAGTGCTCCTCCCGTGTCACAGGGGGTACGAGAGACCCAGTACTTC. It encodes CSAPPVSQGVRETQYF.

The chain recombines TRBV7-2 with TRBJ1-6; D is unresolved. This CDR3 is 17 amino acids long. Trimming cost V 5 bases and J 5 bases, with 19 bases left between them. Per the germline V gene, CDR1 is SGHTA and CDR2 is FQGNSA. CDR3 coding DNA: TGTGCCAGCAGCCAACGTTCGTACAGTTCCAATAATTCACCCCTCCACTTT. This sequence encodes CASSQRSYSSNNSPLHF.

V is TRBV11-2 and J is TRBJ1-6, with D uncertain. Trimming left V 0 bases short and J 7 bases short, with 7 bases between. The CDR3 extends over 14 amino acids. The germline CDR1 and CDR2 sequences are SGHAT and FQNNGV. CDR3 region: CASSLERRNSPLHF. The CDR3 nucleotides read TGTGCCAGCAGCTTAGAGCGGCGGAATTCACCCCTCCACTTT.

In this sample, this clonotype turned up a few times. The V gene is TRBV27, the J gene TRBJ1-4, with D possibly matching TRBD1 (6 bases). The CDR3 contains 15 residues. The V end lost 2 bases, the J end lost 6 bases, and 13 bases lay between the germline ends. Looked up from germline, CDR1 is MNHEY and CDR2 is SMNVEV (reference sequence). CDR3 sequence: CASSLRIQGDEKLFF. The CDR3 DNA reads TGTGCCAGCAGTTTAAGGATACAGGGTGATGAAAAACTGTTTTTT.

V is TRBV20-1 and J is TRBJ2-1, with TRBD2 identical over 10 bases. The CDR3 runs 17 residues. The germline V gene encodes CDR1 DFQATT and CDR2 SNEGSKA (reference sequence). The V segment lost 6 bases and the J segment 1 base; nucleotides outside the gene matches: 12. The CDR3 nucleotides read TGCAGTGCCGCGGGACTAGCGAATTTGGCATCCTACAATGAGCAGTTCTTC. Translating it yields CSAAGLANLASYNEQFF.